This T cell receptor beta chain was sequenced in a study of T cell changes during pregnancy in multiple sclerosis. Germline V gene sequence: CDR1 MDHEN, CDR2 SYDVKM. CDR3 length: 12 amino acids. Deletions cut 6 bases from V and 2 bases from J, with 8 bases between. Here immunoSEQ multiplex PCR was the method, and the copy in TCRdb shows in-frame clones only, minus some. The sample contains 37,000 or so clones, roughly 94% of which appear only once. The chain has TRBV28 and TRBJ2-7, with a weak D call TRBD1 (5 bases). The source is a female donor with multiple sclerosis, enrolled in a pregnancy study. Sequencing was performed on peripheral blood, taken in the third trimester of pregnancy. The DNA of the CDR3 is TGTGCCAGCAGGACAGAGGCCTACGAGCAGTACTTC. It codes for CASRTEAYEQYF.